This is a list of T cell receptor beta chains from one sample in a study of cytomegalovirus exposure and HLA in healthy donors. Libraries were prepared by immunoSEQ multiplex PCR; TCRdb keeps only in-frame clonotypes and omits some of them. The sample has about 140,000 clones; around 81% are singletons. Sequencing was performed on PBMCs. The receptors come from a man aged 45-65 years in good health and CMV-seronegative. Each CDR3 is given with its conserved first and last residue. D genes are given only for firm matches. Clone size appears in some rows only: once, few, many, or a class for an expanded clone.

j_gene | d_gene | abundance | v_gene | CDR3nt | CDR3aa
TRBJ2-5 | TRBD1 | . | TRBV7-3 | TGTGCCAGCAGCATCGGGGGACAGGGAAGGCAAGAGACCCAGTACTTC | CASSIGGQGRQETQYF
TRBJ2-2 | TRBD1 | . | TRBV5-1 | TGCGCCAGCAGCTCACAGGGGGCCGGCGGGGAGCTGTTTTTT | CASSSQGAGGELFF
TRBJ2-2 | . | . | TRBV7-9 | TGTGCCAGCAGCACTTCAGGGAATTTCGGGGAGCTGTTTTTT | CASSTSGNFGELFF
TRBJ2-6 | TRBD2 | . | TRBV7-9 | TGTGCCAGCAGCCCCCGGGGGGGCCCTGGGGCCAACGTCCTGACTTTC | CASSPRGGPGANVLTF
TRBJ2-5 | TRBD2 | few | TRBV28 | TGTGCCAGCAGTCCGGGACTAGCGGGGGTGGAGACCCAGTACTTC | CASSPGLAGVETQYF
TRBJ1-4 | TRBD1 | . | TRBV9 | TGTGCCAGCAGCGTAGGGACAGGGGGCAGTGATGAAAAACTGTTTTTT | CASSVGTGGSDEKLFF
TRBJ1-1 | . | once | TRBV5-1 | TGCGCCAGCAGCTCGCAGGAGGACACTGAAGCTTTCTTT | CASSSQEDTEAFF
TRBJ2-3 | TRBD1 | . | TRBV7-8 | TGTGCCAGCAGCTTAAGGGGACAGAGAATGACTAGCACAGATACGCAGTATTTT | CASSLRGQRMTSTDTQYF
TRBJ2-1 | . | . | TRBV18 | TGTGCCAGCTCCCCCGGGGACAATGAGCAGTTCTTC | CASSPGDNEQFF
TRBJ2-6 | TRBD1 | few | TRBV6-1 | TGTGCCAGCAGTAAAGATGCCTGGACAGGGCGCGTACCTGGGGCCAACGTCCTGACTTTC | CASSKDAWTGRVPGANVLTF
TRBJ2-3 | . | once | TRBV6-6 | TGTGCCAGCAGTCGAACAGGAGAAAGGGCAGATACGCAGTATTTT | CASSRTGERADTQYF
TRBJ1-4 | TRBD1 | . | TRBV19 | TGTGCCAGTAGGCCTCCTAGGGACAGGGGGCGAGAAAAACTGTTTTTT | CASRPPRDRGREKLFF